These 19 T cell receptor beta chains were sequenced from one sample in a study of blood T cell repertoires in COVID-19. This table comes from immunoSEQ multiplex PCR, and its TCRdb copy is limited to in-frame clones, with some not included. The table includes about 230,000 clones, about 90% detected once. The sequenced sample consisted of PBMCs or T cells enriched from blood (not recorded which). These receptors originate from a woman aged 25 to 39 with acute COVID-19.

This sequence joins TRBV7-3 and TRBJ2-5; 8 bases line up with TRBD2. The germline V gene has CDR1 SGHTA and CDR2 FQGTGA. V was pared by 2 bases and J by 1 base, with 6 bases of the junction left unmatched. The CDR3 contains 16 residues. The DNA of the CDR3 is TGTGCCAGCAGCTTACGAATGGCGGGGGGCCAAGAGACCCAGTACTTC. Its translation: CASSLRMAGGQETQYF.

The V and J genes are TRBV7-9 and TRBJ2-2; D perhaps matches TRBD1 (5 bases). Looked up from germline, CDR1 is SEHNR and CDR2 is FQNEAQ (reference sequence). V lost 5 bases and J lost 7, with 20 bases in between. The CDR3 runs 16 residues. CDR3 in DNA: TGTGCCAGCAGCATAAACAGCAGGGTACCGGACGGGGAGCTGTTTTTT. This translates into CASSINSRVPDGELFF.

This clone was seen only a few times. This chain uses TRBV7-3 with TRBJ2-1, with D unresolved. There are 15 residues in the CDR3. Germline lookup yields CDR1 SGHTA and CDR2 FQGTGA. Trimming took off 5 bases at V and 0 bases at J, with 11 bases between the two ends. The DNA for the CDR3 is TGTGCCAGCAGCGCAGGAATGGGCTCCTACAATGAGCAGTTCTTC. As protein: CASSAGMGSYNEQFF.

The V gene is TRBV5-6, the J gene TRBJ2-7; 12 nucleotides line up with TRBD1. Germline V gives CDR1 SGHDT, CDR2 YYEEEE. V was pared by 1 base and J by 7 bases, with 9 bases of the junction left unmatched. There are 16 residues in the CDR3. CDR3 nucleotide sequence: TGTGCCAGCAGCTTGTTGGCGGGACAGGGGGCGTGGGAGCAGTACTTC. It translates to CASSLLAGQGAWEQYF.

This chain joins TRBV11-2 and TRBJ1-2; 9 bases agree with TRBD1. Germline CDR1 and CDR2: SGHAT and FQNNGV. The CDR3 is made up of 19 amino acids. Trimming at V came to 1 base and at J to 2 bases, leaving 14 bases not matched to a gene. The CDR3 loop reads CASSLAPRGGTGTNYGYTF. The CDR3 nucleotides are TGTGCCAGCAGCTTAGCTCCCCGGGGAGGGACAGGGACCAACTATGGCTACACCTTC.

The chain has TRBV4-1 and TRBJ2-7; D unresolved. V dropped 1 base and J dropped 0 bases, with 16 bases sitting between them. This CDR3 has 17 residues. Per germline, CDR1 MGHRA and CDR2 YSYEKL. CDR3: CASSQVIPGTSSYEQYF. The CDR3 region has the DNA TGCGCCAGCAGCCAAGTCATCCCGGGTACGAGCTCCTACGAGCAGTACTTC.

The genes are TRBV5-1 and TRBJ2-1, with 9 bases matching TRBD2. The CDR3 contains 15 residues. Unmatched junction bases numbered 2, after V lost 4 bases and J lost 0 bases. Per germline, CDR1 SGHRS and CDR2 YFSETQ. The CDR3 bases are TGCGCCAGCAGCATGACTAGCGGCTCCTACAATGAGCAGTTCTTC. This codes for CASSMTSGSYNEQFF.

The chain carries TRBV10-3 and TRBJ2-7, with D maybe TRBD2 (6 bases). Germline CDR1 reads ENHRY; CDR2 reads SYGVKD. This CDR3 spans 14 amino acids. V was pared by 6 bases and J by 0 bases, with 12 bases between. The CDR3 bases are TGTGCCATCAGGGACCCCGGGAGCTCCTACGAGCAGTACTTC. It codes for CAIRDPGSSYEQYF.

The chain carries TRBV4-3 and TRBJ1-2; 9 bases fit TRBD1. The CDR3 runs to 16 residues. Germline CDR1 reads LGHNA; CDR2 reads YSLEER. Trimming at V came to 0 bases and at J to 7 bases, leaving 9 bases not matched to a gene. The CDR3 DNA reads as TGCGCCAGCAGCCAAGATCTAACAGGGGGCGCTTCTGGCTACACCTTC. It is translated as CASSQDLTGGASGYTF.

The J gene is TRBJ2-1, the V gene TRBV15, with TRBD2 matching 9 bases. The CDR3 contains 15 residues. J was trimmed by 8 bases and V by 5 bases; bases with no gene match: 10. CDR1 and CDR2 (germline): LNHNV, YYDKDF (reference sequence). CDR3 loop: CATSPLAGPWDEQFF. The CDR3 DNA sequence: TGTGCCACCAGCCCCCTAGCGGGGCCCTGGGATGAGCAGTTCTTC.

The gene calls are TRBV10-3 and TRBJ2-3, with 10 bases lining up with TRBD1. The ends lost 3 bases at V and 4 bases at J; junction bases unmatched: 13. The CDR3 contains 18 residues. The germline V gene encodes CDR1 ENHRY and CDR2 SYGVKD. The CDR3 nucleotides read TGTGCCATCAGTGACCGGCCGGGACAGGGGAGGGACTCAGATACGCAGTATTTT. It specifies CAISDRPGQGRDSDTQYF.

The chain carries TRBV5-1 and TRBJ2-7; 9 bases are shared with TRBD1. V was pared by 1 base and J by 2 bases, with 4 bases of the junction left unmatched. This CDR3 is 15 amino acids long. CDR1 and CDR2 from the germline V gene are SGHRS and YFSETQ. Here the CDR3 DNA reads TGCGCCAGCAGCTTGTCTTGGGACAGGGCCTACGAGCAGTACTTC. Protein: CASSLSWDRAYEQYF.

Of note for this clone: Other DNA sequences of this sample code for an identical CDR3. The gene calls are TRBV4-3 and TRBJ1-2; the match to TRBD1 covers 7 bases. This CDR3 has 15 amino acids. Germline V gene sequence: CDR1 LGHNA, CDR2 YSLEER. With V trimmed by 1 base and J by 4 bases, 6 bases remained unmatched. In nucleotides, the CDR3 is TGCGCCAGCAGCCAAGGAACAGGGGCGGGCTATGGCTACACCTTC. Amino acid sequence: CASSQGTGAGYGYTF.

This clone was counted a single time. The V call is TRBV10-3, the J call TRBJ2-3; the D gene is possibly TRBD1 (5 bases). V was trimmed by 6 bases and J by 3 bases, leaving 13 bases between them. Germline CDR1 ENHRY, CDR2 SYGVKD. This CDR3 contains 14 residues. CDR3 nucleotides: TGTGCCATCAGAGGTTCAAGGGGAACAGATACGCAGTATTTT. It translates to CAIRGSRGTDTQYF.

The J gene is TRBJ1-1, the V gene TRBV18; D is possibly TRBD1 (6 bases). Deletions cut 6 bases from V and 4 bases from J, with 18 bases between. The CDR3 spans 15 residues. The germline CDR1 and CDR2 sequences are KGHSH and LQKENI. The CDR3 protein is CASSSSGAVGTEAFF. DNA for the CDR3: TGTGCCAGCTCCTCATCAGGGGCAGTGGGCACTGAAGCTTTCTTT. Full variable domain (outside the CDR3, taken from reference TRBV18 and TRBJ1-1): NAGVMQNPRHLVRRRGQEARLRCSPMKGHSHVYWYRQLPEEGLKFMVYLQKENIIDESGMPKERFSAEFPKEGPSILRIQQVVRGDSAAYFCASSSSGAVGTEAFFGQGTRLTVV.

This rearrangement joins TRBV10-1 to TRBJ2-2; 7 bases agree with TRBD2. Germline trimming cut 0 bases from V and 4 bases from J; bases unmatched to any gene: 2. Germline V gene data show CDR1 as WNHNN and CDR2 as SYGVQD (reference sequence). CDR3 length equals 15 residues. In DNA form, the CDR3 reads TGCGCCAGCAGTGAGTCTTGGGGGGGCACCGGGGAGCTGTTTTTT. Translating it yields CASSESWGGTGELFF.

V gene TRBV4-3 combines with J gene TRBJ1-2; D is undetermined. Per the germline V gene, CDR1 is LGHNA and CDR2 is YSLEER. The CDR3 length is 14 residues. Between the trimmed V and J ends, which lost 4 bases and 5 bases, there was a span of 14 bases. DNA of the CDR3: TGCGCCAGCAGCCGGGGTCCCGGGAAGTATGGCTACACCTTC. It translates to CASSRGPGKYGYTF.

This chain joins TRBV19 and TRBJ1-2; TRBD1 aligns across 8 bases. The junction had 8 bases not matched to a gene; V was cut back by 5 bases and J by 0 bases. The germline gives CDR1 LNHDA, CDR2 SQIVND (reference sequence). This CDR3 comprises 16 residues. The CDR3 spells CASSLAGTGANYGYTF. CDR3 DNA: TGTGCCAGTAGTCTCGCCGGGACAGGCGCTAACTATGGCTACACCTTC.

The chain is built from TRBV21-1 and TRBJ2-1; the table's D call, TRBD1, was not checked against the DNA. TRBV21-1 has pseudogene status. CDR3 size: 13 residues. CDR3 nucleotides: TGTGCCAGCAGCATTGGGATCCCCGGGACAGCAGTCTTC. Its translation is CASSIGIPGTAVF.